A selection of T cell receptor beta chains follows, all from one sample in a study of tumor-infiltrating lymphocytes in localized non-small cell lung cancer. Some clones are missing from TCRdb's copy, which holds only in-frame ones; the method was immunoSEQ multiplex PCR. The sample holds approximately 10,000 clones; over 45% are singletons and the top ten take approximately 10%. Sequencing was done on a sample of uninvolved lung tissue not adjacent to the tumor. Receptors were obtained from a human donor with non-small cell lung cancer. The CDR3 runs from the conserved cysteine through the conserved F or W. Each record gives: CDR3 protein, CDR3 DNA, clone size, J gene, D gene, V gene. D genes are given only for firm matches. For some rows the clone size is stated as once, few or many, or as a class when expanded; others skip it.

CASSKTGNSTGELFF,TGCGCCAGCAGTAAGACAGGGAATTCAACCGGGGAGCTGTTTTTT,NA,TRBJ2-2,TRBD1,TRBV10-1
CASSESSGELFF,TGTGCCAGCAGTGAAAGTTCGGGGGAGCTGTTTTTT,few,TRBJ2-2,NA,TRBV25-1
CASSLGEGYNQPQHF,TGTGCCAGCAGCTTAGGAGAGGGTTACAATCAGCCCCAGCATTTT,NA,TRBJ1-5,NA,TRBV11-2
CASSPRRGVPYNEQFF,TGTGCCAGCAGCCCAAGGCGGGGGGTCCCCTACAATGAGCAGTTCTTC,NA,TRBJ2-1,TRBD2,TRBV9
CASSDTSTGELFF,TGTGCCAGCAGTGACACTAGCACCGGGGAGCTGTTTTTT,NA,TRBJ2-2,NA,TRBV6-4
CASRLAGGSTDTQYF,TGTGCCAGCCGATTAGCGGGGGGGAGCACAGATACGCAGTATTTT,NA,TRBJ2-3,TRBD2,TRBV7-3
CASASGTGSYEQYF,TGCGCCAGCGCATCCGGGACAGGATCCTACGAGCAGTACTTC,NA,TRBJ2-7,TRBD1,TRBV5-1
CASSLDWEQYF,TGTGCCAGCAGCTTAGACTGGGAGCAGTACTTC,NA,TRBJ2-7,NA,TRBV7-2
CASSLEGRTTYEQYF,TGCGCCAGCAGCTTGGAGGGACGGACCACCTACGAGCAGTACTTC,NA,TRBJ2-7,NA,TRBV5-1
CASSYSRDSLDGYTF,TGTGCCAGCAGTTACTCTAGGGACTCCCTCGATGGCTACACCTTC,NA,TRBJ1-2,NA,TRBV6-5
CASSSDRAAVYEQYF,TGTGCCAGCAGCTCAGACAGGGCCGCGGTCTACGAGCAGTACTTC,NA,TRBJ2-7,TRBD1,TRBV7-9
CASSGRGEQYF,TGTGCCAGCAGCGGGAGGGGGGAGCAGTACTTC,NA,TRBJ2-7,NA,TRBV5-4
CASSVLGNTGELFF,TGTGCCAGCAGTGTCCTGGGGAACACCGGGGAGCTGTTTTTT,few,TRBJ2-2,NA,TRBV6-4
CASSPNPGAGDTQYF,TGTGCCAGCAGCCCCAACCCCGGGGCGGGAGATACGCAGTATTTT,NA,TRBJ2-3,NA,TRBV7-2
CASSFSSGAGFSNQPQHF,TGTGCCAGCAGCTTTTCATCGGGGGCAGGTTTCAGCAATCAGCCCCAGCATTTT,NA,TRBJ1-5,NA,TRBV5-6
CATAGNTEAFF,TGTGCCACCGCGGGAAACACTGAAGCTTTCTTT,NA,TRBJ1-1,NA,TRBV6-6
CASSLGLPDTQYF,TGTGCCAGCAGCTTGGGGCTGCCAGATACGCAGTATTTT,NA,TRBJ2-3,NA,TRBV5-5
CASRKDSNEKLFF,TGTGCCAGCAGAAAGGACAGTAATGAAAAACTGTTTTTT,few,TRBJ1-4,NA,TRBV2
CASSPEQTGATEAFF,TGTGCCAGTAGTCCGGAACAGACAGGGGCCACTGAAGCTTTCTTT,NA,TRBJ1-1,TRBD1,TRBV19
CASRDYIGAGELFF,TGTGCCAGCCGGGATTATATAGGAGCCGGGGAGCTGTTTTTT,NA,TRBJ2-2,NA,TRBV6-5